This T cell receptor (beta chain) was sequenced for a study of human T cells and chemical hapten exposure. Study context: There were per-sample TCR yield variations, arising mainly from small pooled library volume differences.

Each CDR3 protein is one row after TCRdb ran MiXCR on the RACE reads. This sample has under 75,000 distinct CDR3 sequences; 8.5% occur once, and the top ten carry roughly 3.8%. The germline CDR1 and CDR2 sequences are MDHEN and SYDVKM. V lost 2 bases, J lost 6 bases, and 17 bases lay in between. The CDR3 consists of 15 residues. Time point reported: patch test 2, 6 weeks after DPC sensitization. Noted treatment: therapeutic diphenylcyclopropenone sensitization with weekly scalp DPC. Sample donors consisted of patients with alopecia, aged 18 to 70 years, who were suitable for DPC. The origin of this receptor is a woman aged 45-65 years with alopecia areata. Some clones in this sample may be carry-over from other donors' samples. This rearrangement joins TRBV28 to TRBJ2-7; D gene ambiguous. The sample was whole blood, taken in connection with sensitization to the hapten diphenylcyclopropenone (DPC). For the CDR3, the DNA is TGTGCCAGCAGTTTAATTCAGGACGCGCCGGCCGAGCAGTACTTC. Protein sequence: CASSLIQDAPAEQYF.